Sequencing of this T cell receptor beta chain was carried out in a study of follicular helper T cells after annual influenza vaccination. Time point noted: 2013-2014 season, 7 days after vaccination. Donors with HIV/AIDS, active malignancy, immunomodulators or active illness were excluded. With respect to this clone: Its antigen is not known. A read error may produce the germline difference seen at one junction end.

Broader study findings: ICOS+CD38+ cTfh clonality tracked population frequency, and its change tracked circulating plasmablast change.

TCRB sequencing was done at Survey resolution level. Generated by immunoSEQ multiplex PCR, the TCRdb table keeps only in-frame clones and is missing some. The data show about 9,900 clones, with about 86% seen just once and around 0.58% held by the top ten. The TCR comes from an adult who received the influenza vaccine. The sequencing used CXCR5- memory CD4+ T cells sorted from blood, collected 7 days after influenza vaccination.

CDR3 DNA: TGTGCTAGCAGCCCGGGTCAGGCGGGGGGGGTCAACGAGCAGTACTTC. Its protein product is CASSPGQAGGVNEQYF. The chain combines TRBV7-7 with TRBJ2-7; 9 bases fit TRBD2. The CDR3 consists of 16 residues. Germline V gives CDR1 SSHAT, CDR2 FNYEAQ (reference sequence).